The rows below give T cell receptor beta chains drawn from one sample of a study of cytomegalovirus exposure and HLA in healthy donors. Generated by immunoSEQ multiplex PCR, the TCRdb table keeps only in-frame clones and is missing some. The sample yields approximately 98,000 clones, about 94% seen once. The sample was PBMCs. These receptors originate from a woman aged 18-29 years in good health and CMV-seronegative. Both conserved end residues are part of each CDR3. The D gene is left open where the match is weak. The size of a clone is reported for some rows only, either as once, few or many, or as a class for expanded clones.

D,V,length,J,size,DNA,CDR3
.,TRBV29-1,12,TRBJ1-4,once,TGCAGCGCGTACGGGGTTAATGAAAAACTGTTTTTT,CSAYGVNEKLFF
.,TRBV5-5,17,TRBJ2-2,.,TGTGCCAGCAGCGGCATAGGGGTCGAGGCGAACACCGGGGAGCTGTTTTTT,CASSGIGVEANTGELFF
TRBD2,TRBV27,14,TRBJ2-1,.,TGTGCCAGCCAAAGCGGGGGGGTAAACAATGAGCAGTTCTTC,CASQSGGVNNEQFF
.,TRBV4-2,17,TRBJ2-3,few,TGTGCCAGCAGCCGACTCCTCTTGGGGCAGTCCACAGATACGCAGTATTTT,CASSRLLLGQSTDTQYF
.,TRBV7-9,15,TRBJ2-7,.,TGTGCCAGCAGCTTAGGTCCGGGAAGCACCTACGAGCAGTACTTC,CASSLGPGSTYEQYF
.,TRBV4-1,15,TRBJ2-5,.,TGCGCCAGCAGCCAAGATCCGGGAAACCAAGAGACCCAGTACTTC,CASSQDPGNQETQYF
TRBD2,TRBV7-3,21,TRBJ2-5,.,TGTGCCAGCAGCTTACGCCGTACCGGGACTAGCGGGGGGGCGGCGGGAGAGACCCAGTACTTC,CASSLRRTGTSGGAAGETQYF
.,TRBV9,16,TRBJ1-1,.,TGTGCCAGTAGCGTACAACCGGGAGGCAGGAACACTGAAGCTTTCTTT,CASSVQPGGRNTEAFF
.,TRBV7-2,14,TRBJ1-2,once,TGTGCCAGCAGCTTAGATCAGGGCCCGAGCGGCTACACCTTC,CASSLDQGPSGYTF
.,TRBV7-3,13,TRBJ2-1,once,TGTGCCAGCAGCTTGGGCGCATACAATGAGCAGTTCTTC,CASSLGAYNEQFF
TRBD1,TRBV5-5,15,TRBJ2-7,once,TGTGCCAGCAGGAGGCCGGACAGGGCGAGCTACGAGCAGTACTTC,CASRRPDRASYEQYF
TRBD1,TRBV6-1,15,TRBJ2-7,few,TGTGCCAGCAGTGAAGAGGGGACAGGGGCCAACGAGCAGTACTTC,CASSEEGTGANEQYF
TRBD2,TRBV7-3,14,TRBJ2-7,once,TGTGCCAGCAGCCGGGACTTAAAGAGCGGGGACGTGTACTTC,CASSRDLKSGDVYF
TRBD1,TRBV5-1,14,TRBJ1-1,.,TGCGCCAGCAGGGACAGGTTAGAGAACACTGAAGCTTTCTTT,CASRDRLENTEAFF
.,TRBV6-6,15,TRBJ1-1,.,TGTGCCAGCAGTCTACCGACAGAAATGAACACTGAAGCTTTCTTT,CASSLPTEMNTEAFF
.,TRBV7-9,14,TRBJ1-1,.,TGTGCCAGCAGCGCCTGGGACAAGAACACTGAAGCTTTCTTT,CASSAWDKNTEAFF
.,TRBV6-6,16,TRBJ2-1,.,TGTGCCAGCAGTTTTCGTACAGGCTCGTCCTACAATGAGCAGTTCTTC,CASSFRTGSSYNEQFF
TRBD1,TRBV4-3,17,TRBJ2-2,.,TGCGCCAGCAGCCAAGATGGACAGGCCTCGAACACCGGGGAGCTGTTTTTT,CASSQDGQASNTGELFF
.,TRBV9,15,TRBJ1-3,.,TGTGCCAGCAACTCGGGGGAAGGTACGGGAGACACCATATATTTT,CASNSGEGTGDTIYF
TRBD1,TRBV6-6,13,TRBJ1-1,.,TGTGCCAGCAGTACTCCAGGGGGGACTGAAGCTTTCTTT,CASSTPGGTEAFF
TRBD1,TRBV18,17,TRBJ2-7,.,TGTGCCAGCTCACCTATGGGTGGGACAGGGGGGCCCTACGAGCAGTACTTC,CASSPMGGTGGPYEQYF
TRBD2,TRBV2,15,TRBJ2-3,.,TGTGCCAGCAGTGACCCCCGGGGGGAGACAGATACGCAGTATTTT,CASSDPRGETDTQYF
TRBD1,TRBV28,18,TRBJ1-3,.,TGTGCCAGCAGTTTATTCCCCCGGGACAGGGGGGATGGAAACACCATATATTTT,CASSLFPRDRGDGNTIYF
TRBD1,TRBV28,17,TRBJ1-1,.,TGTGCCAGCAGTCCCCCAATGATGGACAGGATCTATTCTGAAGCTTTCTTT,CASSPPMMDRIYSEAFF
.,TRBV5-6,13,TRBJ2-4,.,TGTGCCAGCAGCTTGGCGGGGCAGGGGCGCGAGTACTTC,CASSLAGQGREYF
.,TRBV7-9,16,TRBJ2-3,.,TGTGCCAGCAGCCCGACAGTGGCAAGTGGCACAGATACGCAGTATTTT,CASSPTVASGTDTQYF
TRBD1,TRBV5-4,18,TRBJ2-1,few,TGTGCCAGCAGCTTGGTCCGAGGACAGGGACCCTCCTACAATGAGCAGTTCTTC,CASSLVRGQGPSYNEQFF
.,TRBV18,13,TRBJ1-5,.,TGTGCCAGCTCACCATCGGAGGATCAGCCCCAGCATTTT,CASSPSEDQPQHF
.,TRBV11-3,15,TRBJ1-1,.,TGTGCCAGCAGCCCACAGACAGCCCTGGGCACTGAAGCTTTCTTT,CASSPQTALGTEAFF
.,TRBV28,14,TRBJ1-5,.,TGTGCCAGCATTGGCCAGGGTCAAGGCAAGCCCCAGCATTTT,CASIGQGQGKPQHF
TRBD1,TRBV5-1,17,TRBJ2-3,.,TGCGCCAGCAGCCTTGGCCCCAGGACAGGGAGCACAGATACGCAGTATTTT,CASSLGPRTGSTDTQYF
TRBD1,TRBV5-1,17,TRBJ2-3,.,TGCGCCAGCAGCTTCCGGACAGGTAGTGTTAGCACAGATACGCAGTATTTT,CASSFRTGSVSTDTQYF
.,TRBV2,19,TRBJ2-7,.,TGTGCCAGCAGTGACCCAACCAAAGAGAGACTTGTAAGCTCCTACGAGCAGTACTTC,CASSDPTKERLVSSYEQYF
.,TRBV6-5,16,TRBJ2-1,.,TGTGCCAGCAGTTCAAGGGGGGACAGAACTCACAATGAGCAGTTCTTC,CASSSRGDRTHNEQFF
TRBD2,TRBV28,15,TRBJ2-7,.,TGTGCCAGCAGTCGAACAGCGGGGGGGTCTCACGAGCAGTACTTC,CASSRTAGGSHEQYF
.,TRBV5-6,12,TRBJ2-7,.,TGTGCCAGCAGCGTACAGGTCTACGAGCAGTACTTC,CASSVQVYEQYF
.,TRBV9,16,TRBJ2-7,.,TGTGCCAGCAGCCCGGGACACAGGGGACTCTCCTACGAGCAGTACTTC,CASSPGHRGLSYEQYF
.,TRBV25-1,14,TRBJ2-2,.,TGTGCCAGCAGTGCCTTCCGGGACACCGGGGAGCTGTTTTTT,CASSAFRDTGELFF
TRBD2,TRBV19,16,TRBJ2-3,.,TGTGCCAGTAGTCGAGGAGCGGGGGGTAGCACAGATACGCAGTATTTT,CASSRGAGGSTDTQYF
TRBD2,TRBV14,14,TRBJ2-3,.,TGTGCCAGCAGTCCTAGCGGGGGGGCGAATACGCAGTATTTT,CASSPSGGANTQYF
TRBD1,TRBV6-5,15,TRBJ2-1,.,TGTGCCAGCAGTTTACCGGGACAGGGTATCAATGAGCAGTTCTTC,CASSLPGQGINEQFF
.,TRBV11-2,12,TRBJ2-1,.,TGTGCCAGCAGCTCGCCGGGCAATGAGCAGTTCTTC,CASSSPGNEQFF
TRBD2,TRBV2,13,TRBJ2-7,.,TGTGCCAGCAGACTAGCGGGGGACTACGAGCAGTACTTC,CASRLAGDYEQYF
TRBD1,TRBV7-9,15,TRBJ2-5,.,TGTGCCAGCAGCCGAACGGGACAGAGGAGGGAGACCCAGTACTTC,CASSRTGQRRETQYF
.,TRBV20-1,11,TRBJ1-4,.,TGCAGTGCTCGTTCAGGGGAAAAACTGTTTTTT,CSARSGEKLFF
.,TRBV2,13,TRBJ2-2,once,TGTGCCAGCAGTGGCGTACCCACCGGGGAGCTGTTTTTT,CASSGVPTGELFF
.,TRBV30,13,TRBJ1-1,.,TGTGCCTGGAGTGAGGACAGCTTGCATGAAGCTTTCTTT,CAWSEDSLHEAFF
.,TRBV28,15,TRBJ1-1,.,TGTGCCAGCAGTTTATCCGGACACAGGAACACTGAAGCTTTCTTT,CASSLSGHRNTEAFF
.,TRBV7-9,18,TRBJ2-4,.,TGTGCCAGCAGCTACCTTCTGAGCCCGACTGTAGCCAAAAACATTCAGTACTTC,CASSYLLSPTVAKNIQYF
.,TRBV6-5,15,TRBJ1-2,.,TGTGCCAGCAGTTACGCCTTTCACGGGAACTATGGCTACACCTTC,CASSYAFHGNYGYTF
TRBD1,TRBV15,18,TRBJ1-4,.,TGTGCCACCAGCAGAGATGTTACAGGGGGCTCTTCAAATGAAAAACTGTTTTTT,CATSRDVTGGSSNEKLFF
.,TRBV12-5,19,TRBJ1-2,.,TGTGCTAGTGGTTTGGGACAGCCTTTGGACCCCCCAACTAACTATGGCTACACCTTC,CASGLGQPLDPPTNYGYTF
.,TRBV2,14,TRBJ2-7,.,TGTGCCAGCAGTGAAGCGGACGGGGGTGGCGAGCAGTACTTC,CASSEADGGGEQYF
.,TRBV11-2,12,TRBJ2-2,.,TGTGCCAGCAACCGGGGAACAGGGGAGCTGTTTTTT,CASNRGTGELFF
.,TRBV28,14,TRBJ2-1,.,TGTGCCAGCAGTATAACCGGGGTGGGGAATGAGCAGTTCTTC,CASSITGVGNEQFF
TRBD1,TRBV2,14,TRBJ1-2,.,TGTGCCAGCAGTGGACAGGGGATCAACTATGGCTACACCTTC,CASSGQGINYGYTF